This is a list of T cell receptor beta chains from one sample in a study of blood T cell repertoires in COVID-19. The data were produced by immunoSEQ multiplex PCR, yet TCRdb's version contains in-frame clones alone and is incomplete. Among 300,000 to 400,000 clones listed, about nine tenths were seen once. The sample consisted of peripheral blood. The origin of the receptors is a woman in her sixties or seventies with COVID-19, enrolled during active disease. Both conserved end residues are part of each CDR3. A D gene is named only where the DNA matches it firmly. Size is stated for part of the rows, as once, few or many counts, or as a class when the clone is expanded.

TRBD2	-	TRBV5-6	TRBJ2-7	CASSRAGGRAYEQYF	TGTGCCAGCAGCCGGGCGGGGGGCCGGGCCTACGAGCAGTACTTC
TRBD2	-	TRBV5-1	TRBJ2-7	CASSLAAAGGPDEQYF	TGCGCCAGCAGCTTGGCCGCAGCGGGGGGGCCGGACGAGCAGTACTTC
TRBD2	few	TRBV3-1/TRBV3-2	TRBJ2-3	CASSPLAGGFKDTQYF	TGTGCCAGCAGCCCACTAGCGGGGGGATTTAAAGATACGCAGTATTTT
TRBD1	-	TRBV30	TRBJ1-5	CAWSSQGGQPQHF	TGTGCCTGGAGTAGCCAGGGGGGTCAGCCCCAGCATTTT
-	-	TRBV30	TRBJ1-5	CAWSVHGGGNQPQHF	TGTGCCTGGAGTGTACACGGGGGTGGCAATCAGCCCCAGCATTTT
TRBD1	-	TRBV7-9	TRBJ1-1	CASSFTGGRGTEAFF	TGTGCCAGCAGCTTCACAGGGGGGAGAGGGACTGAAGCTTTCTTT
TRBD1	-	TRBV28	TRBJ2-5	CASSFGQGLKTQYF	TGTGCCAGTAGTTTCGGACAGGGATTGAAGACCCAGTACTTC
TRBD1	-	TRBV2	TRBJ1-4	CAGSGGSNEKLFF	TGTGCCGGATCAGGGGGCAGTAATGAAAAACTGTTTTTT
TRBD2	-	TRBV2	TRBJ2-1	CASSEGTTFSYNEQFF	TGTGCCAGCAGTGAGGGGACTACCTTCTCCTACAATGAGCAGTTCTTC
TRBD1	-	TRBV5-1	TRBJ1-2	CASSSGTGGFYGYTF	TGCGCCAGCAGCTCGGGGACAGGGGGTTTCTATGGCTACACCTTC
-	-	TRBV19	TRBJ2-5	CASSSHLAQETQYF	TGTGCCAGTAGTTCCCATCTAGCCCAAGAGACCCAGTACTTC
-	-	TRBV7-3	TRBJ2-2	CASSLPAGELFF	TGTGCCAGCAGCTTACCAGCCGGGGAGCTGTTTTTT
-	-	TRBV19	TRBJ2-3	CASSPDGDETDTQYF	TGTGCCAGTAGTCCCGATGGAGACGAGACAGATACGCAGTATTTT
TRBD1	-	TRBV10-2	TRBJ2-3	CASSPGQGDTDTQYF	TGCGCCAGCAGCCCGGGACAGGGTGACACAGATACGCAGTATTTT
-	-	TRBV9	TRBJ2-5	CASSVGLGDIQETQYF	TGTGCCAGCAGCGTAGGTCTGGGGGACATTCAAGAGACCCAGTACTTC
-	-	TRBV10-1	TRBJ2-1	CASSEGGAYNEQFF	TGCGCCAGCAGTGAAGGGGGGGCGTACAATGAGCAGTTCTTC
-	-	TRBV15	TRBJ1-1	CATSRKTGPAHYRAFF	TGTGCCACCAGCAGGAAGACAGGCCCCGCACATTATAGAGCTTTCTTT
-	-	TRBV19	TRBJ1-2	CASSIPTGSNYGYTF	TGTGCCAGTAGTATACCGACAGGTTCTAACTATGGCTACACCTTC
-	-	TRBV19	TRBJ1-2	CASNSRGNYGYTF	TGTGCCAGTAACTCCCGGGGTAACTATGGCTACACCTTC
TRBD2	-	TRBV27	TRBJ2-5	CASSLSIGTSGARQETQYF	TGTGCCAGCAGTTTATCGATCGGGACTAGCGGGGCCCGTCAAGAGACCCAGTACTTC
-	once	TRBV18	TRBJ2-3	CASSPRGGTDTQYF	TGTGCCAGCTCACCGCGCGGGGGCACAGATACGCAGTATTTT
TRBD2	-	TRBV28	TRBJ2-3	CASSLLGVAGGPTDTQYF	TGTGCCAGCAGTTTACTAGGAGTGGCGGGGGGGCCGACAGATACGCAGTATTTT
TRBD1	-	TRBV24-1	TRBJ1-1	CATSHINRGARVTEAFF	TGTGCCACCAGTCACATCAACAGGGGGGCGAGGGTCACTGAAGCTTTCTTT
-	few	TRBV20-1	TRBJ1-2	CSASPSYGYTF	TGCAGTGCTAGCCCCAGCTATGGCTACACCTTC
TRBD1	-	TRBV29-1	TRBJ1-1	CSVGQGGTEAFF	TGCAGCGTCGGACAGGGAGGGACTGAAGCTTTCTTT
-	-	TRBV6-1	TRBJ1-2	CASSEYGVYGYTF	TGTGCCAGCAGTGAATACGGGGTCTATGGCTACACCTTC
-	-	TRBV5-8	TRBJ1-1	CASSLAGAFVTFF	TGTGCCAGCAGCTTGGCAGGGGCGTTCGTGACTTTCTTT
-	-	TRBV18	TRBJ2-6	CASSPGTPDSGANVLTF	TGTGCCAGCTCACCCGGGACTCCTGACTCTGGGGCCAACGTCCTGACTTTC
TRBD1	-	TRBV30	TRBJ1-3	CAWRGDSRNTIYF	TGTGCCTGGAGGGGGGACAGCCGAAACACCATATATTTT
-	once	TRBV30	TRBJ1-1	CAWIKPSGGDTEAFF	TGTGCCTGGATTAAGCCGTCGGGGGGCGATACTGAAGCTTTCTTT
TRBD1	-	TRBV6-6	TRBJ1-2	CASSYPERETGTGYTF	TGTGCCAGCAGTTACCCAGAAAGGGAGACAGGGACCGGCTACACCTTC
-	-	TRBV28	TRBJ1-1	CASSLPPGRTFF	TGTGCCAGCAGTTTACCCCCAGGGAGGACTTTCTTT